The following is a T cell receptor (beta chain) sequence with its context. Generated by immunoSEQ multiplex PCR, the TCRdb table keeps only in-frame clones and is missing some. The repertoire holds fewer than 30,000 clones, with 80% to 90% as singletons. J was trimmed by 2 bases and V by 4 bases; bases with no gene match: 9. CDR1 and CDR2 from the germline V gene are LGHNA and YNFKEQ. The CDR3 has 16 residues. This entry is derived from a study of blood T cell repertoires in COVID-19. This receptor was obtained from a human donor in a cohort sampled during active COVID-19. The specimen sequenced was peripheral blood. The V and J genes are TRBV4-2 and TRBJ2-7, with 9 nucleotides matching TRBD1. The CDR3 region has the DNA TGTGCCAGCAGCCCCGTACCGGGACAGGGCACCTACGAGCAGTACTTC. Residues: CASSPVPGQGTYEQYF.